This T cell receptor beta chain was identified in a study of cytomegalovirus exposure and HLA in healthy donors. General observations from the study: The authors considered a cluster of highly shared sequence variants likely to be a sequencing artifact. High specificity and sensitivity for cytomegalovirus status were reported for the classifier. Being indistinguishable, some V segments were excluded, TRBV6-2 and TRBV6-3 among them. Roughly uniform sequencing depth across donors was assumed, possibly incorrectly.

The V end lost 4 bases, the J end lost 6 bases, and 18 bases lay between the germline ends. CDR3 length: 15 residues. Per germline, CDR1 MRHNA and CDR2 SNTAGT. PCR used 60 Vbeta primers and 13 Jbeta primers. Clones were sequenced by immunoSEQ multiplex PCR, and TCRdb holds only the in-frame ones, with some missing. The table lists 40,000 to 45,000 clones. As for this clone: Its antigen is currently unknown.

The material sequenced was PBMCs. The TCR comes from a man aged 30 to 39 in good health and CMV-seronegative. This chain joins TRBV6-4 and TRBJ1-2, with unresolved D. The CDR3 DNA follows: TGTGCCAGCAGTGTTCAATCCGGGAGGAGGAATGGCTACACCTTC. It is translated as CASSVQSGRRNGYTF.